This TCR beta chain was obtained from a study of CD8 T cells in ankylosing spondylitis. Overall study results and limits: Previously reported in reactive arthritis synovial fluid and blood were some of the motif variants. Clones linked to disease were reported to show significant enrichment in matched ankylosing spondylitis synovial fluid. Made up of about eight highly homologous variants, a TCR beta motif appeared characteristic of ankylosing spondylitis blood.

Library preparation for TCR beta used quantitative 5'-RACE with molecular barcodes. TCRdb re-called the 5' RACE reads with MiXCR, one entry per CDR3 protein. The data hold around 300,000 distinct CDR3 sequences, with about 20% observed a single time. This CDR3 has 15 amino acids. The ends lost 1 base at V and 2 bases at J; junction bases unmatched: 3. CDR1 is LNHNV and CDR2 is YYDKDF in the germline V gene (reference sequence). The table lists this clonotype with many counts. The antigen is not known. The chain carries TRBV15 and TRBJ2-7; 9 bases are shared with TRBD1. The source material was blood, either unsorted or a sorted T cell fraction (not recorded which). This clonotype was obtained from a female donor with ankylosing spondylitis or in good health (not recorded which). CDR3 nucleotides: TGTGCCACCAGCAGAGGTGGGACAGGGACCTACGAGCAGTACTTC. Protein product: CATSRGGTGTYEQYF.